This T cell receptor beta chain emerged from a study of cytomegalovirus exposure and HLA in healthy donors. Whole-study findings and limits: Versus the roughly 640-donor mean, an Asian-associated ancestry cluster reportedly showed fewer N-insertions in a later analysis. HLA-A and HLA-B allele assignments for most subjects were reportedly predicted accurately using TCR beta sequences. Cytomegalovirus association was assigned to about 150 TCR beta chains.

Looked up from germline, CDR1 is LGHNA and CDR2 is YSLEER. The trim removed 0 bases at V and 4 bases at J, leaving 8 bases unmatched. CDR3 length: 16 residues. 60 Vbeta and 13 Jbeta primers were used in PCR. TCRdb keeps only in-frame clones here, not all; method: immunoSEQ multiplex PCR. The repertoire includes 64,000 or so clones, 70% to 80% of them detected once, and around 9.7% sits in the top ten. Whereas donors were nominally healthy upon sampling, unrecorded immune exposures were probable. This clone occurred a few times. Its target is not known. The gene calls are TRBV4-3 and TRBJ2-7; TRBD2 matches at 8 bases. The sequence came from a woman in her forties or fifties in good health and CMV-seropositive. The sequenced material came from PBMCs. DNA of the CDR3: TGCGCCAGCAGCCAAGATTCGCGGGGGGCCAATTACGAGCAGTACTTC. This encodes CASSQDSRGANYEQYF.